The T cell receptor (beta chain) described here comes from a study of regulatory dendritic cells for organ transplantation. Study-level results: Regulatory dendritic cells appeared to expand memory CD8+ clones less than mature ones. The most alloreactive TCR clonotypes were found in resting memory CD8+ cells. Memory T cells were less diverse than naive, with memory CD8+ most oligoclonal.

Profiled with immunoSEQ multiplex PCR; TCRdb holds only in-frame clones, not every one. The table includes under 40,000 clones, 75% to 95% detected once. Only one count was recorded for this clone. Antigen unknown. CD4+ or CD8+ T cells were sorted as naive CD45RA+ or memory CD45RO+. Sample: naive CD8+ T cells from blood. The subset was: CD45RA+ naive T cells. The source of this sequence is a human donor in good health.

CDR3 nucleotide sequence: TGTGCCAGCTCACCATTGGGGCGGGAGAGATGGTTTGGGGAGACCCAGTACTTC. Its translation is CASSPLGRERWFGETQYF. This chain joins TRBV18 and TRBJ2-5, with TRBD2 matching over 7 bases. The CDR3 is 18 amino acids. Germline CDR1 and CDR2: KGHSH and LQKENI. Trimming took 2 bases from V and 5 from J; bases not matched to a gene: 17.